This TCR beta chain was profiled in a study of blood T cell repertoires in COVID-19. Overall study: Researchers got acute and convalescent COVID-19 samples from the United States, Italy and Spain. T cells, B-cell-depleted T cells, or PBMCs supplied cDNA or gDNA.

Per the study methods: Reference gene primer amplification gave nucleated cell count estimates. Produced via immunoSEQ multiplex PCR; TCRdb's table is partial and in-frame only. V and J calls and clone size are copied from that table; D and trimming were computed from the DNA. The repertoire holds about 130,000 clones, approximately 90% seen once, with roughly 18% in the top ten. This receptor was identified in a man aged 45-65 years with active or convalescent COVID-19. Material for sequencing was peripheral blood.

The CDR3 region has the DNA TGTGCCAGCAGTGAATACAGGGGGCTCGTTTATGGCAATCAGCCCCAGCATTTT. Protein: CASSEYRGLVYGNQPQHF. This sequence joins TRBV6-1 and TRBJ1-5, with 9 bases identical to TRBD1. Germline V gene lookup returns CDR1 MNHNS and CDR2 SASEGT. The V and J ends lost 2 bases and 2 bases, in that order; junction bases with no gene match: 10. The CDR3 is 18 amino acids.